This TCR beta chain stems from a study of cytomegalovirus exposure and HLA in healthy donors. Study observations and caveats: On later analysis, the bulk of CMV-associated TCR beta chains appeared to be HLA-restricted.

This clone was detected only a few times. Its antigen is currently unknown. This CDR3 region has 15 residues. Germline lookup yields CDR1 SGHAT and CDR2 FQNNGV. With 0 bases removed from V and 5 bases from J, the gap between germline ends came to 10 bases. This PCR relied on a set of 60 Vbeta primers and 13 Jbeta primers. Measured with immunoSEQ multiplex PCR; TCRdb has only the in-frame clones, and not every one. The sample lists around 160,000 clones, around 80% occurring once. The TCR comes from a man aged 40-55 years in good health and CMV-seropositive. Sequencing used PBMCs. The rearrangement joins TRBV11-2 to TRBJ1-4; tentative D call: TRBD1 (6 bases). CDR3 sequence: CASSLDWGQNEKLFF. DNA for the CDR3: TGTGCCAGCAGCTTAGATTGGGGGCAGAATGAAAAACTGTTTTTT.